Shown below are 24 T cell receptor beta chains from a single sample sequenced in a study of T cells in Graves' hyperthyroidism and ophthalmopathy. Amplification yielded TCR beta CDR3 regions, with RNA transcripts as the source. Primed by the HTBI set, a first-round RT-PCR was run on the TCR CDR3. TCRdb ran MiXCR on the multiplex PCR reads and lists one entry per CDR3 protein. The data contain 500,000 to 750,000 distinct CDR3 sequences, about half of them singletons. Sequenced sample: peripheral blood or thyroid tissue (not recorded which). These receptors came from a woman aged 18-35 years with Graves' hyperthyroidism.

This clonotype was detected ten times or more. The CDR3 spells CASSYADRRQPQHF. In DNA, the CDR3 is TGTGCCAGCAGCTACGCGGACAGGCGTCAGCCCCAGCATTTT. V is TRBV27 and J is TRBJ1-5; 7 bases align to TRBD1. The ends lost 6 bases at V and 6 bases at J; junction bases unmatched: 8. CDR1 and CDR2 (germline): MNHEY, SMNVEV (reference sequence). The CDR3 runs 14 residues.

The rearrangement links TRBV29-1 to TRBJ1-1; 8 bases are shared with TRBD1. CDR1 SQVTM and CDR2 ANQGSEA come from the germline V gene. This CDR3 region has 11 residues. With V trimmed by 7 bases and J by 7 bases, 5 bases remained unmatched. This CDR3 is CSGIQGDEAFF. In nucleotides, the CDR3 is TGCAGCGGAATACAGGGGGATGAAGCTTTCTTT. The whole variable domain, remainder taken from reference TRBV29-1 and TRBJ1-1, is SAVISQKPSRDICQRGTSLTIQCQVDSQVTMMFWYRQQPGQSLTLIATANQGSEATYESGFVIDKFPISRPNLTFSTLTVSNMSPEDSSIYLCSGIQGDEAFFGQGTRLTVV.

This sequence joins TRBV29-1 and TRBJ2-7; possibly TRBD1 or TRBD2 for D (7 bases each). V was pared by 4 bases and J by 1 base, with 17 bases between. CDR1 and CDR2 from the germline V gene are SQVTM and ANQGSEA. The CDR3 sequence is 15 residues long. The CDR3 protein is CSVVGGGRGSYEQYF. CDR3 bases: TGCAGCGTTGTAGGGGGCGGGAGAGGTTCCTACGAGCAGTACTTC.

The CDR3, as DNA: TGCAGCGTTCGAGGGGACCCGGTGAGGGCTTTCTTT. Translated: CSVRGDPVRAFF. The chain employs TRBV29-1 and TRBJ1-1, with D maybe TRBD1 (5 bases). The germline CDR1 and CDR2 sequences are SQVTM and ANQGSEA. The germline V and J ends were trimmed by 5 bases and 11 bases, with 18 bases remaining between them. The CDR3 contains 12 residues.

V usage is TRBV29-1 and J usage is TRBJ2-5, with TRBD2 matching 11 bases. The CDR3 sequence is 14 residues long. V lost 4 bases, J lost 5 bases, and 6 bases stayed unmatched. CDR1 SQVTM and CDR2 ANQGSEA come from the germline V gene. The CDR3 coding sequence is TGCAGCGTTGGCCTAGCGGGAGGTGCGGAGACCCAGTACTTC. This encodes CSVGLAGGAETQYF.

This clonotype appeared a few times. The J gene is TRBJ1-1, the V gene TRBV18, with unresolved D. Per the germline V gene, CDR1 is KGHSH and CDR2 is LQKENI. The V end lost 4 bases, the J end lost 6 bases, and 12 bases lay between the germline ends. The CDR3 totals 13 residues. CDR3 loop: CASSLEEKAEAFF. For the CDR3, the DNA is TGTGCCAGCTCACTTGAGGAAAAGGCTGAAGCTTTCTTT.

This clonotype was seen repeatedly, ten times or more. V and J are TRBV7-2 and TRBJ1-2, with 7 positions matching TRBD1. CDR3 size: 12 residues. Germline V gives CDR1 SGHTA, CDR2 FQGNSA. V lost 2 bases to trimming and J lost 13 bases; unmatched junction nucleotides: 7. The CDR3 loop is CASSLRDSRPTF. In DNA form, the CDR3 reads TGTGCCAGCAGCTTAAGGGACAGCAGACCCACCTTC.

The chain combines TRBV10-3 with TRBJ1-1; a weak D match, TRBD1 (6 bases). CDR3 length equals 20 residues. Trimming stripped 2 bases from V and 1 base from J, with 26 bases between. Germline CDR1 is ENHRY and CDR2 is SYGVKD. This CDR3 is CAISEPSGRGTGTQNTEAFF. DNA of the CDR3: TGTGCCATCAGTGAGCCCAGCGGGAGAGGCACCGGGACACAGAACACTGAAGCTTTCTTT.

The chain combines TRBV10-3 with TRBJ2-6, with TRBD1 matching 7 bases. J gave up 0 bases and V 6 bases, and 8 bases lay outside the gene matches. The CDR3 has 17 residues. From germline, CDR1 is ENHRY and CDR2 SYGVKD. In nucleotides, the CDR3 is TGTGCCATCAGAGTTTTCGACAGGGACTCTGGGGCCAACGTCCTGACTTTC. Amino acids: CAIRVFDRDSGANVLTF.

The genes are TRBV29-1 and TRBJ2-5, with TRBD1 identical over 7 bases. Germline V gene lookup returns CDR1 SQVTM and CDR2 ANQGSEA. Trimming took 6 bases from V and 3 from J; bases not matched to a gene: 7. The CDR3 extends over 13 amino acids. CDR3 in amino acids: CSVGQWGKETQYF. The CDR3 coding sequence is TGCAGCGTGGGACAGTGGGGTAAAGAGACCCAGTACTTC.

The CDR3 nucleotides read TGTGCCAGCAGCTTAGTGTTTCGGCAGGGCTCCAATCAGCCCCAGCATTTT. Amino acids: CASSLVFRQGSNQPQHF. The chain carries TRBV7-2 and TRBJ1-5; perhaps TRBD1 as D (5 bases). CDR3 length: 17 amino acids. Trimming cost V 1 base and J 3 bases, with 16 bases left between them. Germline V gives CDR1 SGHTA, CDR2 FQGNSA.

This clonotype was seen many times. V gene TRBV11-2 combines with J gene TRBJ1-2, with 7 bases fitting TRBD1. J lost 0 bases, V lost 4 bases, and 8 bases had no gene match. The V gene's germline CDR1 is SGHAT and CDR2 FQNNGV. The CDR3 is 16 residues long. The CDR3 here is CASSSTRQGANYGYTF. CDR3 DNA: TGTGCCAGCAGCTCTACGAGACAGGGAGCTAACTATGGCTACACCTTC.

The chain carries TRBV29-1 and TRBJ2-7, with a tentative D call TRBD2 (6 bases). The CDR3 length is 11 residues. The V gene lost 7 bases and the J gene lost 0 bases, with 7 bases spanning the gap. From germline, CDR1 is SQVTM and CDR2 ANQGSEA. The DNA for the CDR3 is TGCAGCGGGGGGGACTCCTACGAGCAGTACTTC. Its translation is CSGGDSYEQYF.

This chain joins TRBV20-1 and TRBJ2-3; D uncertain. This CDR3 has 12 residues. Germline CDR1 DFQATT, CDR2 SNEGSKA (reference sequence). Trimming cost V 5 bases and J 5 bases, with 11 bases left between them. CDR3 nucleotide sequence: TGCAGTGCTCCATTTAGAGGAGATACGCAGTATTTT. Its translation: CSAPFRGDTQYF.

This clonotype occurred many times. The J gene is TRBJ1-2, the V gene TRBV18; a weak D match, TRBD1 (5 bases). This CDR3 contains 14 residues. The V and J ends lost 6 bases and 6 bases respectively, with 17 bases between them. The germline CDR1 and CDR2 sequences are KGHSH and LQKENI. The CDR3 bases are TGTGCCAGCTCTCCCTCCGCGGGGGGAGATGGCTACACCTTC. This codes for CASSPSAGGDGYTF.

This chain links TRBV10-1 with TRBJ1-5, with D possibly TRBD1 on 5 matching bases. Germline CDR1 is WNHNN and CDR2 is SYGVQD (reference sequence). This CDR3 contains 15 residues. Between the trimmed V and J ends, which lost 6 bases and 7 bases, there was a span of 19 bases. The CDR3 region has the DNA TGCGCCAGCAGCCCCGGGAGGGGAGTAGGGCAGCCCCAGCATTTT. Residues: CASSPGRGVGQPQHF.

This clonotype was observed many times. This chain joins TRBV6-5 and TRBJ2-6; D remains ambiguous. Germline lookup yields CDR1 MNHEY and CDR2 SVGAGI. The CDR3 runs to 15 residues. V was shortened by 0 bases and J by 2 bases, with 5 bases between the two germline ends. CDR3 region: CASSYSSAGANVLTF. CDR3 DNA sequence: TGTGCCAGCAGTTACTCGAGTGCTGGGGCCAACGTCCTGACTTTC.

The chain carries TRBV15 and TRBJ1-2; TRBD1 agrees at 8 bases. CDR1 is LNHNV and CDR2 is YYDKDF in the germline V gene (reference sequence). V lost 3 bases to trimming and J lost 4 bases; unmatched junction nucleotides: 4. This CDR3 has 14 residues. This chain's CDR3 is CATSRDRESYGYTF. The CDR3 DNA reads TGTGCCACCAGCAGGGACAGGGAATCCTATGGCTACACCTTC.

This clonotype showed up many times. CDR3 sequence (DNA): TGTGCCAGCTCACCGGGACAGGGTCTCTACGAGCAGTACTTC. Translated: CASSPGQGLYEQYF. The chain uses TRBV18 and TRBJ2-7; 9 bases fit TRBD1. V was clipped by 3 bases and J by 3 bases; unmatched bases: 3. CDR1 and CDR2 from the germline V gene are KGHSH and LQKENI. CDR3 length equals 14 residues.

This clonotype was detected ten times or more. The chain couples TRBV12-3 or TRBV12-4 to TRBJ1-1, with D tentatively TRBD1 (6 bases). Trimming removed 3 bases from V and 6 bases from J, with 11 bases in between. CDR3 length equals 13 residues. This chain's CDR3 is CASSLKQGAEAFF. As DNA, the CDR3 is TGTGCCAGCAGTTTGAAACAGGGCGCTGAAGCTTTCTTT.

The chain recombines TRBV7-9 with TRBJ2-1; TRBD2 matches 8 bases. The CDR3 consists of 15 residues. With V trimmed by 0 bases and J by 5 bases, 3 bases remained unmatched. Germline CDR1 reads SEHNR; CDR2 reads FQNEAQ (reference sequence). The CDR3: CASSLASGSDNEQFF. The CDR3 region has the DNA TGTGCCAGCAGCTTAGCCAGCGGGAGTGACAATGAGCAGTTCTTC.

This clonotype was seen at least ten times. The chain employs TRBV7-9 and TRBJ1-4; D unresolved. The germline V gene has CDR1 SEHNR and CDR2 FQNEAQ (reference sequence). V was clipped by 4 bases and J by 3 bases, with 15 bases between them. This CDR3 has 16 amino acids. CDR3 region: CASSYPEGPSNEKLFF. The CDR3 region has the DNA TGTGCCAGCAGCTACCCCGAGGGTCCGTCTAATGAAAAACTGTTTTTT.

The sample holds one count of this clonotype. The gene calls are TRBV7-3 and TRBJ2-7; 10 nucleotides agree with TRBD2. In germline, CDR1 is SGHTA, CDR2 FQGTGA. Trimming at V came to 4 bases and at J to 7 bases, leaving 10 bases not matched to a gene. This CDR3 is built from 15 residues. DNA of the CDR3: TGTGCCAGCAGCTCTAGCGGGAGCGCCTACAATGAGCAGTACTTC. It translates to CASSSSGSAYNEQYF.

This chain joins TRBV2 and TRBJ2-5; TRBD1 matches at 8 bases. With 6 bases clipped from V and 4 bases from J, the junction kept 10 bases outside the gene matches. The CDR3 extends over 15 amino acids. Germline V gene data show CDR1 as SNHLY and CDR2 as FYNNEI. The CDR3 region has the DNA TGTGCCAGCAGCCAAGACAGGGGAAGGGGAGAGACCCAGTACTTC. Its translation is CASSQDRGRGETQYF.